This T cell receptor (beta chain) originates from a study of blood T cell repertoires in COVID-19 (TCRdb year 2020). Regarding the complete study: The collaborator samples originated in the United States, Italy and Spain and spanned the acute and convalescent phases of COVID-19. Where HLA class I and class II types were available, the types were taken from metadata supplied by the sample provider, not from assay-based typing. The prospective study material was composed of cDNA or gDNA derived from T cells, B-cell-depleted T cells, or PBMCs. The repertoires were released in a freely available public database meant as a resource for research on the immune response to SARS-CoV-2. The samples were drawn from the first 160 participants of the ongoing ImmuneRACE study and from over a thousand subjects provided by 6 global collaborators. Deeply sampled blood TCRbeta repertoires from subjects exposed to, actively infected with, or recovered from COVID-19 were included in the dataset. Nearly every sample came with metadata listing a de-identified subject ID, COVID-19 status, age in years and sex. Study-wide findings and limitations: The quantity of clinical and demographic metadata differed by source and by participant and was supplied without curation.

TCRbeta CDR3 regions were amplified from genomic DNA by means of the immunoSEQ Assay, a bias-controlled multiplex PCR. In the paper's pipeline: Nucleated cell counts per sample were estimated from amplification of reference gene primers within the assay. To quantify the absolute abundance of each unique TCRbeta CDR3 rearrangement, sequence reads were collapsed and filtered. For each sample, productive Simpson clonality was calculated by taking the square root of Simpson's diversity index across productive rearrangements. In its TCRdb copy, this immuneACCESS table keeps in-frame sequences only and misses some clones. Where compared with another copy, unresolved V genes explain less than half of these, and the others have no known cause. The V and J calls and clone size were taken over from that table, and D and trimming were inferred from the DNA. This sample holds about 230,000 clones; roughly 85% were observed only once. About 2.5% of the sample goes to the ten largest clones.

The V and J ends are trimmed by 5 bases and 3 bases, leaving 12 bases between them. CDR1 MNHEY and CDR2 SMNVEV were looked up in the germline V gene (reference sequence). The CDR3 covers 14 residues, taking in both the cysteine and the phenylalanine. The entry retains the CDR3 DNA only, 42 bases that are in frame from base 1. The collaborating institutions used their own protocols to collect whole blood in K2EDTA tubes. For TCRbeta analysis, collaborators shipped samples in one of three forms: frozen whole blood, isolated PBMCs, or DNA extracted from either of those sample types. Remarks on this clone: Its antigen is unknown. No base quality information exists; no much larger clone differs at one position.

Sequenced input: peripheral blood. This TCR was sampled from a woman in her sixties or seventies with active or convalescent COVID-19. Rearrangement joined TRBV27 to TRBJ2-3; possibly the D gene is TRBD2, per 6 matching bases. The CDR3 protein: CASSTTRRTDTQYF. The nucleotide sequence is TGTGCCAGCAGTACGACTAGGAGGACAGATACGCAGTATTTT.